The 6 T cell receptor beta chains presented below share a single source sample, sequenced in a study of cytomegalovirus exposure and HLA in healthy donors. PCR primers comprised 60 Vbeta and 13 Jbeta primers. Some clones are missing from TCRdb's copy, which holds only in-frame ones; the method was immunoSEQ multiplex PCR. The sample holds about 160,000 clones, 60% to 80% seen once. The sample taken for sequencing was PBMCs. These receptors came from a man aged 18 to 30 in good health and CMV-seropositive.

J is TRBJ1-2 and V is TRBV11-3; no clear D. CDR3 length equals 12 residues. Germline loops: CDR1 SGHNT, CDR2 YENEEA. Deletions cut 2 bases from V and 5 bases from J, with 6 bases between. The CDR3 DNA follows: TGTGCCAGCAGCTTATTCGGGTATGGCTACACCTTC. This encodes CASSLFGYGYTF.

There are a few counts of this clone. The chain uses TRBV11-2 and TRBJ2-3; TRBD1 might be the D (7 bases). Trimming took 4 bases from V and 6 from J, leaving 17 bases between them. The CDR3 length is 15 residues. From germline, CDR1 is SGHAT and CDR2 FQNNGV. CDR3: CASSWVGGTADTQYF. The CDR3 DNA sequence: TGTGCCAGCAGCTGGGTCGGAGGGACAGCGGATACGCAGTATTTT.

The chain couples TRBV28 to TRBJ1-1; maybe TRBD1 (6 bases). CDR1 and CDR2 (germline): MDHEN, SYDVKM. V was shortened by 2 bases and J by 4 bases, with 8 bases between the two germline ends. This CDR3 is built from 13 residues. CDR3 residues: CASSLNRATEAFF. The CDR3 DNA is TGTGCCAGCAGTTTAAACAGGGCCACTGAAGCTTTCTTT.

This chain links TRBV6-5 with TRBJ2-1, with D possibly matching TRBD1 (6 bases). Trimming pared 5 bases from V and 5 bases from J, leaving 10 bases between. CDR3 length equals 13 residues. CDR1 and CDR2 from the germline V gene are MNHEY and SVGAGI. The CDR3 DNA follows: TGTGCCAGCAGTGGGGACACCAACAATGAGCAGTTCTTC. Translated, it gives CASSGDTNNEQFF.

The CDR3 region is CASCSGQKGTQYF. CDR3 sequence (DNA): TGCGCCAGCTGCAGTGGACAGAAGGGTACGCAGTATTTT. This rearrangement joins TRBV10-1 to TRBJ2-3, with D perhaps matching TRBD1 (6 bases). V lost 8 bases and J 8 bases, leaving 17 bases between the germline ends. In germline, CDR1 is WNHNN, CDR2 SYGVQD (reference sequence). The CDR3 totals 13 residues.

The chain joins TRBV30 to TRBJ1-6, with D possibly being TRBD1 (5 bases). Germline loops: CDR1 GTSNPN, CDR2 SVGIG (reference sequence). The germline V and J ends were trimmed by 1 base and 7 bases, with 8 bases remaining between them. This CDR3 has 13 residues. The CDR3 DNA is TGTGCCTGGAGTGGGGGGGAGAATTCACCCCTCCACTTT. It translates to CAWSGGENSPLHF.